A selection of T cell receptor beta chains follows, all from one sample in a study of shared clonotypes between healthy human individuals. Generated by immunoSEQ multiplex PCR, the TCRdb table keeps only in-frame clones and is missing some. The table lists roughly 2.2 million clones, just under 95% of them singletons. The sample was naive CD4+ T cells from PBMCs. These receptor sequences come from a man aged 18 to 29 in good health. Some clones in this sample may be carry-over from other donors' samples. Both conserved end residues are part of each CDR3. A D gene is named only where the DNA matches it firmly. The listing skips clone size in some rows; elsewhere it reads once, few, many or a size class.

d_gene	v_gene	j_gene	abundance	CDR3nt	CDR3aa
.	TRBV30	TRBJ1-4	.	TGTGCCTGGACCCAAGGGGGTGAAAAACTGTTTTTT	CAWTQGGEKLFF
.	TRBV29-1	TRBJ2-1	.	TGCAGCGTTGACCGATCCTACAATGAGCAGTTCTTC	CSVDRSYNEQFF
.	TRBV30	TRBJ2-7	.	TGTGCCTGGAGTGTACAGGACTACGAGCAGTACTTC	CAWSVQDYEQYF
TRBD1	TRBV5-6	TRBJ2-1	.	TGTGCCAGCAGCTTGTGGGACAGCTCATTTCTAAATGAGCAGTTCTTC	CASSLWDSSFLNEQFF
TRBD1	TRBV28	TRBJ1-4	.	TGTGCCAGCAGAGAGACAGGGGGCGCGGGTGAAAAACTGTTTTTT	CASRETGGAGEKLFF
.	TRBV10-2	TRBJ1-3	.	TGCGCCAGCAATGGGGGTCCCTCTGGAAACACCATATATTTT	CASNGGPSGNTIYF
.	TRBV15	TRBJ2-7	.	TGTGCCACCAGCAGAGATCCCCACGAGCAGTACTTC	CATSRDPHEQYF
.	TRBV28	TRBJ2-2	few	TGTGCCAGCAGTTCGAACACCGGGGAGCTGTTTTTT	CASSSNTGELFF
.	TRBV4-1	TRBJ2-3	.	TGCGCCAGCAGCCAAGCCGCGGGTAGGGCAGATACGCAGTATTTT	CASSQAAGRADTQYF
.	TRBV14	TRBJ2-7	.	TGTGCCAGCAGCCAGGGGCAGGCCTACGAGCAGTACTTC	CASSQGQAYEQYF
TRBD1	TRBV5-1	TRBJ2-5	.	TGCGCCAGCATTAATAGGACAGGGCCACAAGAGACCCAGTACTTC	CASINRTGPQETQYF
.	TRBV5-1	TRBJ2-7	.	TGCGCCAGCAGCTCCGGACAGCGCACCTACGAGCAGTACTTC	CASSSGQRTYEQYF
.	TRBV19	TRBJ2-2	.	TGTGCCAGTAGTATTGGGACTTCTCAGGGCACCGGGGAGCTGTTTTTT	CASSIGTSQGTGELFF
.	TRBV6-5	TRBJ1-2	.	TGTGCCAGCAGTTCAGTTTATGGCTACACCTTC	CASSSVYGYTF
.	TRBV2	TRBJ1-1	.	TGTGCCAGCAGTGCGAACTGGGGAGCTTTCTTT	CASSANWGAFF
.	TRBV19	TRBJ1-4	.	TGTGCCACCCGACCGAGGGATGAAAAACTGTTTTTT	CATRPRDEKLFF
TRBD2	TRBV28	TRBJ2-5	.	TGTGCCAGCAGTTTACCAGCGGGAGGATCAGAGACCCAGTACTTC	CASSLPAGGSETQYF
TRBD2	TRBV7-3	TRBJ2-1	.	TGTGCCAGCAGCTTAGGGACTAGCGGATACAATGAGCAGTTCTTC	CASSLGTSGYNEQFF
.	TRBV6-5	TRBJ1-4	.	TGTGCCAGCAGTTATTGGGGGGGAGAAAAACTGTTTTTT	CASSYWGGEKLFF
.	TRBV7-8	TRBJ2-1	.	TGTGCCAGCCTGGGACAGGGTGGGCTAGCGGGAGAGAATGAGCAGTTCTTC	CASLGQGGLAGENEQFF
.	TRBV6-5	TRBJ1-2	few	TGTGCCAGCAGTTACTCAGGGTCGGAGGGCTACACCTTC	CASSYSGSEGYTF
.	TRBV11-2	TRBJ1-1	.	TGTGCCAGCAGCCTCGGGACAAGGAACACTGAAGCTTTCTTT	CASSLGTRNTEAFF
TRBD1	TRBV28	TRBJ1-2	.	TGTGCCATCTCAAAAACAGGGGGCTATGGCTACACCTTC	CAISKTGGYGYTF
.	TRBV5-1	TRBJ1-2	.	TGCGCCAGCAGCTTGAGCCCAAACTATGGCTACACCTTC	CASSLSPNYGYTF
.	TRBV6-4	TRBJ2-1	.	TGTGCCAGCAGTGTACGGAGCGGAAGGAACAATGAGCAGTTCTTC	CASSVRSGRNNEQFF
TRBD2	TRBV5-4	TRBJ2-3	.	TGTGCCAGCAGCCCTACTAGCGCTAGCACAGATACGCAGTATTTT	CASSPTSASTDTQYF